These 5 T cell receptor beta chains originate from one sample sequenced in a study of blood T cell repertoires in COVID-19. Assay used: immunoSEQ multiplex PCR; TCRdb lists only in-frame clones, some missing. The data show over 120,000 clones, over 70% seen once. The sequencing sample was made of peripheral blood. These receptors were obtained from a woman in her forties or fifties with acute or convalescent COVID-19.

The rearrangement joins TRBV7-3 to TRBJ2-2; no firm D call. V lost 4 bases and J lost 7, with 10 bases in between. CDR1 and CDR2 (germline): SGHTA, FQGTGA. This CDR3 has 13 residues. CDR3 protein: CASSSAVGGELFF. The CDR3 nucleotides are TGTGCCAGCAGCTCCGCGGTCGGCGGGGAGCTGTTTTTT.

The chain combines TRBV7-3 with TRBJ1-1; possible D gene TRBD1, 6 bases. CDR3 length equals 14 residues. Germline CDR1 reads SGHTA; CDR2 reads FQGTGA. With 5 bases removed from V and 1 base from J, the gap between germline ends came to 11 bases. The CDR3 DNA sequence: TGTGCCAGCAGCCCCCAACAGGGGAACACTGAAGCTTTCTTT. Its translation is CASSPQQGNTEAFF.

The J gene is TRBJ1-2, the V gene TRBV11-1; 8 positions match TRBD1. The V gene end was trimmed by 3 bases and the J gene end by 9 bases; junction bases not matched to a gene: 6. The CDR3 covers 13 residues. Germline CDR1 reads SGHAT; CDR2 reads FQDESV (reference sequence). The CDR3 bases are TGTGCCAGCAGCTTCGGGACAGGTGGAAGCTACACCTTC. This codes for CASSFGTGGSYTF.

This chain connects TRBV4-2 to TRBJ2-5, with TRBD1 matching 7 bases. Per the germline V gene, CDR1 is LGHNA and CDR2 is YNFKEQ. The CDR3 length is 15 residues. The V and J ends lost 1 base and 3 bases, in that order; junction bases with no gene match: 5. Written as DNA, the CDR3 is TGTGCCAGCAGCCAAGGTCGACAGGGTGAAGAGACCCAGTACTTC. This codes for CASSQGRQGEETQYF.

This rearrangement joins TRBV19 to TRBJ1-1, with 8 bases lining up with TRBD1. CDR3 length equals 13 residues. Germline assignment: CDR1 LNHDA and CDR2 SQIVND (reference sequence). V shed 3 bases, J shed 7 bases, and the junction held 4 bases outside the gene matches. DNA of the CDR3: TGTGCCAGTAGTATTTGGACAGGGTATGAAGCTTTCTTT. This translates into CASSIWTGYEAFF.